A selection of T cell receptor beta chains follows, all from one sample in a study of neoadjuvant anti-PD-1 for oral cavity cancer. The table came from immunoSEQ multiplex PCR; TCRdb's copy has only in-frame clones and leaves some out. This table has 10,000 to 15,000 clones, 50% to 75% appearing once. The sample in question was PBMCs, obtained before nivolumab (anti-PD-1) treatment. All receptors derive from a person aged 35-80 years with oral cavity squamous cell carcinoma. Each CDR3 is given with its conserved first and last residue. Each record gives: V gene, D gene, clone size, J gene, CDR3 DNA, CDR3 protein. D genes are given only for firm matches. The size entry is marked missing in some rows and otherwise reads once, few, many or a size class.

v_call: TRBV10-1
d_call: TRBD1
clone_size: -
j_call: TRBJ1-1
cdr3_nt: TGCGCCAGCAGTGAGTCGATAGCTGGGACAGACACTGAAGCTTTCTTT
cdr3_aa: CASSESIAGTDTEAFF

v_call: TRBV7-9
d_call: TRBD1
clone_size: -
j_call: TRBJ1-1
cdr3_nt: TGTGCCAGCAGCCAGACAGGGATTTACACTGAAGCTTTCTTT
cdr3_aa: CASSQTGIYTEAFF

v_call: TRBV6-5
d_call: TRBD1
clone_size: -
j_call: TRBJ1-2
cdr3_nt: TGTGCCAGCAGTTACTCGGGACAGGGTTCTCTCTATGGCTACACCTTC
cdr3_aa: CASSYSGQGSLYGYTF

v_call: TRBV29-1
d_call: -
clone_size: -
j_call: TRBJ2-7
cdr3_nt: TGCAGCGCTAGTCGACAGGACAACTACGAGCAGTACTTC
cdr3_aa: CSASRQDNYEQYF

v_call: TRBV7-3
d_call: -
clone_size: few
j_call: TRBJ2-5
cdr3_nt: TGTGCCAGCAGCGTGGACCCCCGAAGGACCCAGTACTTC
cdr3_aa: CASSVDPRRTQYF

v_call: TRBV6-1
d_call: TRBD1
clone_size: -
j_call: TRBJ2-7
cdr3_nt: TGTGCCAGCAGTGAAACCGGGACAGGGGGTTCCTACGAGCAGTACTTC
cdr3_aa: CASSETGTGGSYEQYF

v_call: TRBV19
d_call: -
clone_size: -
j_call: TRBJ1-5
cdr3_nt: TGTGCCAGTCGCCCTGGCTCGACGGATAGCTATAGCAATCAGCCCCAGCATTTT
cdr3_aa: CASRPGSTDSYSNQPQHF

v_call: TRBV15
d_call: -
clone_size: -
j_call: TRBJ2-6
cdr3_nt: TGTGCCACCAGCAGCGGGACACTGAACTCTGGGGCCAACGTCCTGACTTTC
cdr3_aa: CATSSGTLNSGANVLTF

v_call: TRBV7-2
d_call: TRBD1
clone_size: few
j_call: TRBJ1-6
cdr3_nt: TGTGCCAGCAGCTTAGAGGGGGCGCGGAATTCACCCCTCCACTTT
cdr3_aa: CASSLEGARNSPLHF

v_call: TRBV7-2
d_call: -
clone_size: -
j_call: TRBJ1-2
cdr3_nt: TGTGCCAGCAGCTTAGGGGGGGTCGTCTATGGCTACACCTTC
cdr3_aa: CASSLGGVVYGYTF

v_call: TRBV7-8
d_call: TRBD2
clone_size: -
j_call: TRBJ2-5
cdr3_nt: TGTGCCAGCAGCCCGGGGGATCTAGCGGGAGGGAAGGAGACCCAGTACTTC
cdr3_aa: CASSPGDLAGGKETQYF

v_call: TRBV29-1
d_call: -
clone_size: -
j_call: TRBJ2-1
cdr3_nt: TGCAGCGTTGAGGTTACAGGGTGGGATGAGCAGTTCTTC
cdr3_aa: CSVEVTGWDEQFF

v_call: TRBV5-1
d_call: TRBD1
clone_size: few
j_call: TRBJ2-5
cdr3_nt: TGCGCCAGCAGCTCTCAGGGGGCGGGCTCAGAGACCCAGTACTTC
cdr3_aa: CASSSQGAGSETQYF

v_call: TRBV4-1
d_call: TRBD1
clone_size: -
j_call: TRBJ1-4
cdr3_nt: TGCGCCAGCAGCCAGGCTGGGACAGGGAATGAAAAACTGTTTTTT
cdr3_aa: CASSQAGTGNEKLFF

v_call: TRBV6-4
d_call: -
clone_size: -
j_call: TRBJ1-6
cdr3_nt: TGTGCCAGCAGACAGGGAATCCTTAATTCACCCCTCCACTTT
cdr3_aa: CASRQGILNSPLHF

v_call: TRBV11-2
d_call: -
clone_size: -
j_call: TRBJ2-1
cdr3_nt: TGTGCCAGCAGCTCGCGTACTGGAAATGAGCAGTTCTTC
cdr3_aa: CASSSRTGNEQFF

v_call: TRBV7-9
d_call: -
clone_size: -
j_call: TRBJ1-2
cdr3_nt: TGTGCCAGCAGCCAGGGGCTAACAATAGGTGGCTACACCTTC
cdr3_aa: CASSQGLTIGGYTF

v_call: TRBV6-5
d_call: -
clone_size: -
j_call: TRBJ2-3
cdr3_nt: TGTGCCAGCAGTTACTCGACGGCTCACCGAACAGATACGCAGTATTTT
cdr3_aa: CASSYSTAHRTDTQYF

v_call: TRBV30
d_call: -
clone_size: -
j_call: TRBJ1-3
cdr3_nt: TGTGCCTGGAGTGAAGAAGCGGGAAACACCATATATTTT
cdr3_aa: CAWSEEAGNTIYF

v_call: TRBV6-5
d_call: -
clone_size: few
j_call: TRBJ1-5
cdr3_nt: TGTGCCAGCAGTTACAGGGATGGGCAGCCCCAGCATTTT
cdr3_aa: CASSYRDGQPQHF

v_call: TRBV27
d_call: TRBD1
clone_size: -
j_call: TRBJ1-2
cdr3_nt: TGTGCCAGCAGTCCGGACCTCCAGGGGGTACACTATGGCTACACCTTC
cdr3_aa: CASSPDLQGVHYGYTF

v_call: TRBV10-1
d_call: -
clone_size: -
j_call: TRBJ1-2
cdr3_nt: TGCGCCAGCAGTGAGTCCCTCAACTATGGCTACACCTTC
cdr3_aa: CASSESLNYGYTF

v_call: TRBV28
d_call: -
clone_size: -
j_call: TRBJ1-2
cdr3_nt: TGTGCCAGCCGGACGGCCGCTTCGGGCTACACCTTC
cdr3_aa: CASRTAASGYTF

v_call: TRBV5-6
d_call: TRBD2
clone_size: -
j_call: TRBJ2-2
cdr3_nt: TGTGCCAGCAGCTTTGGGACTAGCGGGGCCGGGGAGCTGTTTTTT
cdr3_aa: CASSFGTSGAGELFF

v_call: TRBV6-4
d_call: TRBD1
clone_size: -
j_call: TRBJ1-2
cdr3_nt: TGTGCCAGCAGCGCCGGGACAGGAGACTATGGCTACACCTTC
cdr3_aa: CASSAGTGDYGYTF

v_call: TRBV29-1
d_call: -
clone_size: few
j_call: TRBJ1-2
cdr3_nt: TGCAGCGTTGAAGCACAGTACTATGGCTACACCTTC
cdr3_aa: CSVEAQYYGYTF

v_call: TRBV7-9
d_call: TRBD2
clone_size: -
j_call: TRBJ2-6
cdr3_nt: TGTGCCAGCAGCCCCCGTAATGCGGGGGTTAGCTCTGGGGCCAACGTCCTGACTTTC
cdr3_aa: CASSPRNAGVSSGANVLTF

v_call: TRBV6-1
d_call: -
clone_size: few
j_call: TRBJ1-5
cdr3_nt: TGTGCCAGCAGTGACGCGTCGGGGGGAGGCAATCAGCCCCAGCATTTT
cdr3_aa: CASSDASGGGNQPQHF